This is a list of T cell receptor beta chains from one sample in a study of blood T cell repertoires in COVID-19. Generated by immunoSEQ multiplex PCR, the TCRdb table keeps only in-frame clones and is missing some. The sample carries 120,000 or so clones, about 83% recorded once. The sequencing sample was made of peripheral blood. The receptors come from an elderly man with active or convalescent COVID-19. The CDR3 runs from the conserved cysteine through the conserved F or W. The D gene is left open where the match is weak. Some rows mark clone size as missing; the rest say once, few, many or name a class of expanded clone.

J: TRBJ2-5; D: TRBD1; size: few; length: 13; V: TRBV19; CDR3: CASSTGQGETQYF; DNA: TGTGCCAGTAGTACTGGACAGGGGGAGACCCAGTACTTC
J: TRBJ1-5; D: NA; size: NA; length: 16; V: TRBV19; CDR3: CASSTLGGVGNQPQHF; DNA: TGTGCCAGTAGTACCCTCGGGGGGGTTGGCAATCAGCCCCAGCATTTT
J: TRBJ2-5; D: NA; size: NA; length: 14; V: TRBV6-2/TRBV6-3; CDR3: CASSPKYWPETQYF; DNA: TGTGCCAGCAGCCCCAAGTATTGGCCGGAGACCCAGTACTTC
J: TRBJ1-2; D: TRBD1; size: NA; length: 15; V: TRBV19; CDR3: CASSIKTGGDYGYTF; DNA: TGTGCCAGTAGTATAAAAACAGGGGGCGACTATGGCTACACCTTC
J: TRBJ1-3; D: NA; size: NA; length: 15; V: TRBV28; CDR3: CASSLERTARNTIYF; DNA: TGTGCCAGCAGTTTGGAAAGGACAGCTCGAAACACCATATATTTT
J: TRBJ1-6; D: TRBD1; size: NA; length: 15; V: TRBV6-5; CDR3: CASAADRGEGSPLHF; DNA: TGTGCCAGCGCCGCCGACAGGGGGGAGGGTTCACCCCTCCACTTT
J: TRBJ2-5; D: TRBD2; size: NA; length: 17; V: TRBV5-1; CDR3: CASSLKASGGPGETQYF; DNA: TGCGCCAGCAGCTTAAAGGCTAGCGGGGGGCCAGGGGAGACCCAGTACTTC
J: TRBJ2-7; D: TRBD2; size: NA; length: 16; V: TRBV9; CDR3: CASSVGGLAGDHEQYF; DNA: TGTGCCAGCAGCGTAGGAGGACTAGCGGGGGACCACGAGCAGTACTTC
J: TRBJ2-3; D: TRBD1; size: NA; length: 17; V: TRBV5-1; CDR3: CASSLGPRQGGTDTQYF; DNA: TGCGCCAGCAGCTTGGGCCCCCGACAGGGCGGCACAGATACGCAGTATTTT
J: TRBJ2-3; D: NA; size: NA; length: 14; V: TRBV27; CDR3: CASSRRFRTDTQYF; DNA: TGTGCCAGCAGTCGCCGTTTCAGGACAGATACGCAGTATTTT
J: TRBJ2-5; D: NA; size: once; length: 15; V: TRBV5-6; CDR3: CGSSLAFAGGETQYF; DNA: TGTGGCAGCAGCTTGGCTTTTGCAGGCGGGGAGACCCAGTACTTC
J: TRBJ1-6; D: NA; size: NA; length: 13; V: TRBV6-2/TRBV6-3; CDR3: CASSYRGFTPLHF; DNA: TGTGCCAGCAGTTACCGGGGGTTTACACCCCTCCACTTT
J: TRBJ1-2; D: NA; size: NA; length: 11; V: TRBV6-5; CDR3: CASQLYYGYTF; DNA: TGTGCCAGCCAGTTATACTATGGCTACACCTTC
J: TRBJ1-2; D: TRBD1; size: NA; length: 18; V: TRBV29-1; CDR3: CSVAGPLDRGTMNYGYTF; DNA: TGCAGCGTTGCGGGTCCTTTGGACAGGGGAACCATGAACTATGGCTACACCTTC
J: TRBJ2-7; D: TRBD1; size: NA; length: 13; V: TRBV11-2; CDR3: CASSLDRAYEQYF; DNA: TGTGCCAGCAGCTTGGACAGGGCTTACGAGCAGTACTTC
J: TRBJ2-1; D: TRBD2; size: NA; length: 16; V: TRBV24-1; CDR3: CATSDFLGLEYYEQFF; DNA: TGTGCCACCAGTGATTTTCTGGGACTAGAGTACTATGAGCAGTTCTTC
J: TRBJ2-1; D: NA; size: few; length: 13; V: TRBV7-2; CDR3: CASSRDSLSEQFF; DNA: TGTGCCAGCAGCCGTGACTCGCTCAGTGAGCAGTTCTTC
J: TRBJ2-5; D: NA; size: NA; length: 14; V: TRBV5-1; CDR3: CASSPDIPQETQYF; DNA: TGCGCCAGCAGCCCGGACATTCCTCAAGAGACCCAGTACTTC
J: TRBJ1-2; D: NA; size: once; length: 15; V: TRBV4-2; CDR3: CASSQDPRSTHGYTF; DNA: TGTGCCAGCAGCCAAGATCCTCGTAGCACCCATGGCTACACCTTC
J: TRBJ2-7; D: NA; size: NA; length: 13; V: TRBV12-3/TRBV12-4; CDR3: CASNTGSTYEQYF; DNA: TGTGCCAGTAACACAGGGTCCACCTACGAGCAGTACTTC
J: TRBJ2-1; D: NA; size: NA; length: 15; V: TRBV9; CDR3: CASSVSPSPLNEQFF; DNA: TGTGCCAGCAGCGTATCCCCCAGTCCGTTGAATGAGCAGTTCTTC
J: TRBJ2-5; D: NA; size: once; length: 17; V: TRBV5-1; CDR3: CASSFGTGGGSKETQYF; DNA: TGCGCCAGCAGCTTCGGGACAGGCGGGGGTTCGAAAGAGACCCAGTACTTC
J: TRBJ2-5; D: TRBD1; size: many; length: 16; V: TRBV2; CDR3: CASSEDSGGSQETQYF; DNA: TGTGCCAGCAGTGAAGACTCAGGGGGAAGCCAAGAGACCCAGTACTTC
J: TRBJ2-5; D: NA; size: once; length: 14; V: TRBV5-1; CDR3: CASSLEGHRETQYF; DNA: TGCGCCAGCAGCTTGGAGGGACACAGAGAGACCCAGTACTTC
J: TRBJ2-2; D: NA; size: NA; length: 15; V: TRBV7-2; CDR3: CASSLVQGQTGELFF; DNA: TGTGCCAGCAGCTTAGTACAGGGACAAACCGGGGAGCTGTTTTTT
J: TRBJ1-5; D: NA; size: NA; length: 13; V: TRBV5-6; CDR3: CASSTGVEQPQHF; DNA: TGTGCCAGCAGCACGGGGGTGGAACAGCCCCAGCATTTT
J: TRBJ1-1; D: NA; size: few; length: 14; V: TRBV7-9; CDR3: CASIPPPGGTEAFF; DNA: TGTGCCAGCATACCCCCCCCAGGAGGCACTGAAGCTTTCTTT
J: TRBJ1-3; D: NA; size: NA; length: 14; V: TRBV27; CDR3: CASSFGRAGNTIYF; DNA: TGTGCCAGCAGTTTTGGCAGGGCCGGAAACACCATATATTTT
J: TRBJ1-6; D: TRBD1; size: NA; length: 14; V: TRBV27; CDR3: CASSADRWNSPLHF; DNA: TGTGCCAGCAGCGCGGACAGGTGGAATTCACCCCTCCACTTT
J: TRBJ1-2; D: TRBD1; size: NA; length: 12; V: TRBV12-5; CDR3: CASGFRGLGYTF; DNA: TGTGCTAGTGGTTTCAGGGGGCTGGGCTACACCTTC
J: TRBJ1-1; D: NA; size: NA; length: 14; V: TRBV13; CDR3: CASSLAQGSTEAFF; DNA: TGTGCCAGCAGCCTGGCACAGGGAAGCACTGAAGCTTTCTTT
J: TRBJ2-3; D: NA; size: NA; length: 15; V: TRBV29-1; CDR3: CSVEGGQGSTDTQYF; DNA: TGCAGCGTTGAAGGGGGGCAGGGGAGCACAGATACGCAGTATTTT
J: TRBJ1-5; D: NA; size: NA; length: 13; V: TRBV12-3/TRBV12-4; CDR3: CASGDMWNQPQHF; DNA: TGTGCCAGCGGGGACATGTGGAATCAGCCCCAGCATTTT
J: TRBJ2-3; D: TRBD2; size: once; length: 19; V: TRBV9; CDR3: CASSAGLAGEGGGTDTQYF; DNA: TGTGCCAGCAGCGCCGGACTAGCGGGGGAGGGAGGAGGCACAGATACGCAGTATTTT
J: TRBJ2-1; D: NA; size: NA; length: 13; V: TRBV30; CDR3: CAWSGTARNEQFF; DNA: TGTGCCTGGAGTGGGACAGCGCGGAATGAGCAGTTCTTC
J: TRBJ2-7; D: NA; size: NA; length: 14; V: TRBV27; CDR3: CASSFDRNDYEQYF; DNA: TGTGCCAGCAGTTTCGACAGGAACGACTACGAGCAGTACTTC
J: TRBJ2-7; D: NA; size: once; length: 11; V: TRBV12-3/TRBV12-4; CDR3: CASRNRDEQYF; DNA: TGTGCCAGCAGGAACAGGGACGAGCAGTACTTC
J: TRBJ1-2; D: TRBD1; size: NA; length: 14; V: TRBV28; CDR3: CASRETGTNYGYTF; DNA: TGTGCCAGCAGAGAGACAGGGACTAACTATGGCTACACCTTC
J: TRBJ1-6; D: TRBD1; size: NA; length: 15; V: TRBV19; CDR3: CASSERTGGNSPLHF; DNA: TGTGCCAGTAGTGAAAGGACAGGGGGTAATTCACCCCTCCACTTT
J: TRBJ2-7; D: TRBD1; size: NA; length: 14; V: TRBV6-5; CDR3: CASSLGQGAGEQYF; DNA: TGTGCCAGCAGTTTGGGGCAGGGGGCCGGCGAGCAGTACTTC
J: TRBJ1-2; D: TRBD1; size: NA; length: 15; V: TRBV19; CDR3: CASSIGTGGSYGYTF; DNA: TGTGCCAGTAGTATTGGGACAGGGGGATCCTATGGCTACACCTTC
J: TRBJ2-2; D: NA; size: NA; length: 14; V: TRBV25-1; CDR3: CASSEGGVTGELFF; DNA: TGTGCCAGCAGTGAAGGAGGGGTTACCGGGGAGCTGTTTTTT
J: TRBJ1-4; D: TRBD1; size: NA; length: 16; V: TRBV18; CDR3: CASSRGQGATNEKLFF; DNA: TGTGCCAGCTCACGTGGACAGGGCGCAACTAATGAAAAACTGTTTTTT
J: TRBJ1-6; D: NA; size: NA; length: 15; V: TRBV5-5; CDR3: CASSLAARGASPLHF; DNA: TGTGCCAGCAGCTTGGCAGCCAGGGGTGCTTCACCCCTCCACTTT
J: TRBJ1-2; D: TRBD1; size: NA; length: 16; V: TRBV4-3; CDR3: CASSQRAGTGEYGYTF; DNA: TGCGCCAGCAGCCAAAGAGCGGGGACAGGGGAATATGGCTACACCTTC